This is a list of T cell receptor beta chains from one sample in a study of T-cell reconstitution after alpha-beta-depleted transplantation in children. A single record per CDR3 protein comes from TCRdb applying MiXCR to the PCR reads. The data show 330,000 or so distinct CDR3 sequences, with 6% to 10% seen just once and approximately 8.2% held by the top ten. The sample was peripheral blood, taken 360 days after TCRalphabeta/CD19-depleted stem cell transplant. The receptors were sampled from a female patient aged 2-9 years who had a stem cell transplant for Fanconi anemia, so the T cells may come from the graft donor. The CDR3 runs from the conserved cysteine through the conserved F or W. Each record gives: clone size, D gene, V gene, J gene, CDR3 protein, CDR3 DNA. The D gene is left open where the match is weak. The size entry is marked missing in some rows and otherwise reads once, few, many or a size class.

few,-,TRBV3-1,TRBJ2-7,CASSQVGQSYEQYF,TGTGCCAGCAGCCAAGTAGGACAGTCCTACGAGCAGTACTTC
few,-,TRBV9,TRBJ1-2,CASSEGPGYGYTF,TGTGCCAGCAGCGAGGGTCCGGGCTATGGCTACACCTTC
-,TRBD1,TRBV24-1,TRBJ2-5,CATSDLTGGLGTQYF,TGTGCCACCAGTGATTTGACAGGGGGGCTCGGGACCCAGTACTTC
few,-,TRBV21-1,TRBJ1-1,CASSKGATVFMNTEAFF,TGTGCCAGCAGCAAAGGAGCGACAGTTTTCATGAACACTGAAGCTTTCTTT
few,-,TRBV7-6,TRBJ2-6,CASSLGTLARSGANVLTF,TGTGCCAGCAGCTTAGGGACACTGGCTCGCTCTGGGGCCAACGTCCTGACTTTC
few,TRBD2,TRBV10-1,TRBJ2-7,CASSDFAGTSVYEQYF,TGCGCCAGCAGTGATTTCGCCGGGACTAGCGTCTACGAGCAGTACTTC
few,-,TRBV28,TRBJ1-4,CASKGAGVNEKLFF,TGTGCCAGCAAGGGTGCAGGGGTTAATGAAAAACTGTTTTTT
many,-,TRBV5-1,TRBJ2-3,CASSFAGGFTDTQYF,TGCGCCAGCAGTTTCGCGGGCGGGTTTACAGATACGCAGTATTTT
many,-,TRBV9,TRBJ2-1,CASSVGRSEQFF,TGTGCCAGCAGCGTAGGGAGGAGTGAGCAGTTCTTC
many,-,TRBV12-3/TRBV12-4,TRBJ1-4,CASSRLGGENPEKLFF,TGTGCCAGCAGTCGCCTCGGGGGCGAGAACCCGGAAAAACTGTTTTTT
few,-,TRBV18,TRBJ1-5,CASSPQQGFNQPQHF,TGTGCCAGCTCACCACAACAGGGTTTCAATCAGCCCCAGCATTTT
-,-,TRBV18,TRBJ2-5,CASSRPPALETQYF,TGTGCCAGCTCACGACCACCAGCCCTCGAGACCCAGTACTTC
few,-,TRBV2,TRBJ2-3,CASRTDGDTQYF,TGTGCCAGCAGGACGGACGGGGATACGCAGTATTTT
few,TRBD1,TRBV28,TRBJ1-5,CASSLMWQGGNQPQHF,TGTGCCAGCAGTTTAATGTGGCAGGGGGGCAATCAGCCCCAGCATTTT
many,-,TRBV7-8,TRBJ2-1,CASSLILYNEQFF,TGTGCCAGCAGCCTAATCCTCTACAATGAGCAGTTCTTC
many,TRBD2,TRBV20-1,TRBJ2-7,CSARDRGGYEQYF,TGCAGTGCTAGAGATCGGGGGGGATACGAGCAGTACTTC
few,-,TRBV11-2,TRBJ2-5,CASSARLGAYQETQYF,TGTGCCAGCAGCGCGAGACTGGGGGCGTACCAAGAGACCCAGTACTTC
few,-,TRBV5-6,TRBJ2-1,CASSLITGTAYNEQFF,TGTGCCAGCAGCTTGATAACCGGGACTGCCTACAATGAGCAGTTCTTC
many,TRBD1,TRBV12-3/TRBV12-4,TRBJ2-5,CASSPRTGTGETQYF,TGTGCCAGCAGCCCCCGGACAGGGACCGGGGAGACCCAGTACTTC
many,-,TRBV12-3/TRBV12-4,TRBJ1-1,CASSFGEAFRVGVGPTEAFF,TGTGCCAGCAGTTTTGGGGAGGCTTTCAGGGTCGGGGTAGGACCCACTGAAGCTTTCTTT
-,TRBD2,TRBV3-1,TRBJ2-5,CASSRGRGDVASLHF,TGTGCCAGCAGCCGAGGACGGGGGGACGTTGCGTCTCTGCACTTC
many,TRBD1,TRBV28,TRBJ2-4,CASTGQPRAKNIQYF,TGTGCCAGCACGGGACAGCCGCGGGCTAAAAACATTCAGTACTTC
many,-,TRBV29-1,TRBJ1-2,CSVVVGTAYGYTF,TGCAGCGTTGTGGTCGGGACCGCCTATGGCTACACCTTC
-,-,TRBV5-1,TRBJ2-5,CASSSLGQNQETQYF,TGCGCCAGCAGCTCCCTGGGCCAGAACCAAGAGACCCAGTACTTC
-,-,TRBV18,TRBJ2-6,CASSPIRGAGANVLTF,TGTGCCAGCTCACCGATTAGGGGAGCTGGGGCCAACGTCCTGACTTTC
many,-,TRBV5-5,TRBJ1-1,CASTAFEALNTEAFF,TGTGCCAGCACCGCCTTTGAGGCCTTGAACACTGAAGCTTTCTTT
few,-,TRBV20-1,TRBJ2-7,CSAPRGGSSYEQYF,TGCAGTGCCCCCCGTGGGGGGAGCTCCTACGAGCAGTACTTC
-,-,TRBV5-1,TRBJ2-3,CASSLASQTQYF,TGCGCCAGCAGCTTGGCTAGCCAAACGCAGTATTTT
few,-,TRBV6-2/TRBV6-3,TRBJ1-5,CASSYSGDWPQHF,TGTGCCAGCAGTTACTCCGGCGATTGGCCCCAGCATTTT
many,-,TRBV20-1,TRBJ1-1,CSAPVGWDTEAFF,TGCAGTGCACCCGTAGGATGGGACACTGAAGCTTTCTTT
-,TRBD2,TRBV7-2,TRBJ2-2,CASSSSGRGTGELFF,TGTGCCAGCAGCTCGAGCGGGAGGGGAACCGGGGAGCTGTTTTTT
many,-,TRBV7-9,TRBJ2-7,CASSTGDDSYEQYF,TGTGCCAGCAGCACTGGGGACGATTCCTACGAGCAGTACTTC
many,-,TRBV7-8,TRBJ1-2,CASSPTRDNRYGYTF,TGTGCCAGCAGCCCGACTAGGGACAACCGCTATGGCTACACCTTC
many,TRBD2,TRBV7-2,TRBJ2-2,CASSLAQLAGVTGELFF,TGTGCCAGCAGCTTAGCGCAACTAGCGGGAGTCACCGGGGAGCTGTTTTTT
many,TRBD1,TRBV10-3,TRBJ2-5,CAISPGQGRETQYF,TGTGCCATCAGTCCAGGACAGGGACGAGAGACCCAGTACTTC
-,-,TRBV7-2,TRBJ1-1,CASSLYMYTEAFF,TGTGCCAGCAGCTTATATATGTACACTGAAGCTTTCTTT
many,-,TRBV6-1,TRBJ2-7,CASSNADRGSYEQYF,TGTGCCAGCAGCAATGCGGACAGAGGCTCCTACGAGCAGTACTTC
many,-,TRBV27,TRBJ1-1,CASSPSGWDTEAFF,TGTGCCAGCAGTCCGTCGGGATGGGACACTGAAGCTTTCTTT
many,TRBD2,TRBV20-1,TRBJ2-5,CSVTKAGPQETQYF,TGCAGTGTAACTAAAGCGGGGCCCCAAGAGACCCAGTACTTC
many,-,TRBV24-1,TRBJ2-1,CATSDLGGNSYNEQFF,TGTGCCACCAGTGATTTGGGCGGAAATTCCTACAATGAGCAGTTCTTC